The clone carrying this T cell receptor (beta chain) was picked up a small number of times. Its antigen is as yet unknown. The entry originates in a study of cytomegalovirus exposure and HLA in healthy donors. The overall study: In a previous analysis, approximately 110 million unique TCR beta sequences were found from roughly 180 million T cells.

Points from the study as a whole: It was approximately 150 TCR beta chains that were listed as cytomegalovirus-associated. The study assumed roughly uniform donor sequencing depth for presence/absence analyses. Several V segments, TRBV6-2 and TRBV6-3 among them, could not be told apart and were dropped.

The germline V gene has CDR1 MNHEY and CDR2 SMNVEV (reference sequence). The CDR3 has 15 amino acids. J lost 6 bases, V lost 6 bases, and 10 bases had no gene match. Amplification used 60 Vbeta primers and 13 Jbeta primers. Data came from immunoSEQ multiplex PCR; TCRdb stores just in-frame clones and leaves some out. In the table there are approximately 140,000 clones, roughly 74% of which are singletons. The chain uses TRBV27 and TRBJ1-5; 8 bases fit TRBD1. This TCR was recovered from a woman in her thirties or forties in good health and CMV-seropositive. The sequenced sample consisted of PBMCs. CDR3 in amino acids: CASRMTGAGSQPQHF. DNA for the CDR3: TGTGCCAGCAGGATGACAGGGGCCGGGAGTCAGCCCCAGCATTTT.